These 27 T cell receptor beta chains came from one sample sequenced in a study. Clones were read by immunoSEQ multiplex PCR, and TCRdb kept only the in-frame ones, dropping some. Of 60,000 to 75,000 clones in the sample, 93% were seen once. Specimen: PBMCs. The receptors derive from a man aged 40-49 years with rheumatoid arthritis.

The gene calls are TRBV5-5 and TRBJ2-2; D possibly corresponds to TRBD2 (5 bases). CDR1 and CDR2 from the germline V gene are SGHKS and YYEKEE (reference sequence). V was pared by 4 bases and J by 1 base, with 11 bases between. The CDR3 runs to 15 residues. The CDR3 region has the DNA TGTGCCAGCAGCATCCGGACTGAGAACACCGGGGAGCTGTTTTTT. As protein: CASSIRTENTGELFF.

This clone was picked up a small number of times. Mismatch with germline at one junction end may stem from a read error. The rearrangement uses TRBV7-2 and TRBJ1-2; D is uncertain. The CDR3 is 14 amino acids. Germline V gene sequence: CDR1 SGHTA, CDR2 FQGNSA. The CDR3 nucleotides read TGTGCCAGCACCTTAGGGTTCACCAACTATGGCTACACCTTC. The encoded protein is CASTLGFTNYGYTF.

The sample holds one count of this clone. The chain carries TRBV4-2 and TRBJ1-6; a weak D match, TRBD1 (5 bases). The CDR3 spans 18 residues. Germline-derived CDR1 and CDR2 are LGHNA and YNFKEQ. V lost 1 base and J 4 bases, leaving 17 bases between the germline ends. This CDR3 is CASSQATSGTAYNSPLHF. DNA for the CDR3: TGTGCCAGCAGCCAAGCCACTTCCGGGACGGCTTATAATTCACCCCTCCACTTT.

This chain uses TRBV9 with TRBJ1-3, with D possibly being TRBD1 (6 bases). Germline CDR1 is SGDLS and CDR2 is YYNGEE. Trimming cost V 3 bases and J 4 bases, with 20 bases left between them. This CDR3 comprises 17 residues. This CDR3 is CASSGPRRGARGNTIYF. CDR3 DNA: TGTGCCAGCAGCGGCCCCAGGAGGGGGGCGAGAGGAAACACCATATATTTT.

V usage is TRBV5-1 and J usage is TRBJ1-2, with a tentative D call TRBD1 (5 bases). This CDR3 region has 12 residues. Germline assignment: CDR1 SGHRS and CDR2 YFSETQ. With 3 bases removed from V and 8 bases from J, the gap between germline ends came to 11 bases. CDR3: CASSSGEGGYTF. DNA for the CDR3: TGCGCCAGCAGCTCTGGAGAGGGGGGCTACACCTTC.

V gene TRBV6-5 combines with J gene TRBJ1-4; D unresolved. This CDR3 spans 14 amino acids. The germline gives CDR1 MNHEY, CDR2 SVGAGI. Trimming cost V 4 bases and J 4 bases, with 10 bases left between them. The CDR3 DNA reads as TGTGCCAGCAGTTTCGGAGGGAATAATGAAAAACTGTTTTTT. Its translation: CASSFGGNNEKLFF.

The chain combines TRBV5-8 with TRBJ1-2, with unresolved D. Germline loops: CDR1 SGHTS, CDR2 YDEGEE. The CDR3 sequence is 12 residues long. V lost 4 bases, J lost 7 bases, and 11 bases lay in between. The CDR3, as DNA: TGTGCCAGCAGCCGCTGGGAGTTTGGCTACACCTTC. It is translated as CASSRWEFGYTF.

V gene TRBV3-1 (or the pseudogene TRBV3-2) combines with J gene TRBJ2-5; unclear D gene. Germline V lookup: CDR1 LGHDT, CDR2 YNNKEL (reference sequence). The CDR3 has 14 residues. The V end lost 4 bases, the J end lost 1 base, and 10 bases lay between the germline ends. CDR3 region: CASSRRWAQETQYF. The CDR3 DNA follows: TGTGCCAGCAGCCGAAGGTGGGCCCAAGAGACCCAGTACTTC.

Within the sample, this clone is medium-sized (0.01 to 0.1%). The chain couples TRBV24-1 to TRBJ1-2, with D perhaps matching TRBD1 (5 bases). Trimming shortened V by 4 bases and J by 5 bases, and 13 bases separated the two germline ends. CDR1 KGHDR and CDR2 SFDVKD come from the germline V gene. This CDR3 contains 14 residues. CDR3 nucleotide sequence: TGTGCCACCAGTGACTCCGGGACCACTTATGGCTACACCTTC. Residues: CATSDSGTTYGYTF.

V gene TRBV7-2 combines with J gene TRBJ2-2; TRBD2 agrees at 9 bases. The CDR3 runs to 17 residues. Germline V gives CDR1 SGHTA, CDR2 FQGNSA. With 0 bases clipped from V and 3 bases from J, the junction kept 5 bases outside the gene matches. The CDR3: CASSLAVTSGYTGELFF. The CDR3, as DNA: TGTGCCAGCAGCTTAGCGGTGACTAGCGGTTACACCGGGGAGCTGTTTTTT.

This chain joins TRBV24-1 and TRBJ1-2, with TRBD1 as a possible D gene (5 bases). V was clipped by 3 bases and J by 8 bases, with 18 bases between them. This CDR3 comprises 15 residues. In germline, CDR1 is KGHDR, CDR2 SFDVKD. CDR3 in amino acids: CATSDPRLGLKGYTF. The CDR3 region has the DNA TGTGCCACCAGTGATCCGCGTCTGGGACTTAAGGGCTACACCTTC.

The chain uses TRBV7-3 and TRBJ2-7, with D perhaps TRBD1 (5 bases). The CDR3 runs to 12 residues. Trimming removed 2 bases from V and 6 bases from J, with 8 bases in between. CDR1 is SGHTA, CDR2 FQGTGA, per germline. CDR3 in DNA: TGTGCCAGCAGCTTATCAGGGTCCGAGCAGTACTTC. Protein sequence: CASSLSGSEQYF.

This clone was detected a few times. The chain carries TRBV3-1 (or the pseudogene TRBV3-2) and TRBJ2-7, with TRBD2 matching over 13 bases. The V and J ends lost 4 bases and 6 bases, in that order; junction bases with no gene match: 6. This CDR3 region has 15 residues. Per germline, CDR1 LGHDT and CDR2 YNNKEL (reference sequence). CDR3 nucleotides: TGTGCCAGCAGCCCGGCCGGGACTAGCGGGACCGAGCAGTACTTC. This encodes CASSPAGTSGTEQYF.

The chain recombines TRBV5-1 with TRBJ2-1, with 8 bases aligning to TRBD2. CDR3 length equals 15 residues. Germline loops: CDR1 SGHRS, CDR2 YFSETQ. V lost 6 bases, J lost 0 bases, and 5 bases stayed unmatched. The CDR3 DNA reads TGCGCCAGCACCTTAGCGGGGAGCTCCTACAATGAGCAGTTCTTC. Its protein product is CASTLAGSSYNEQFF.

V usage is TRBV18 and J usage is TRBJ2-2, with D perhaps matching TRBD2 (6 bases). Germline-derived CDR1 and CDR2 are KGHSH and LQKENI. The CDR3 length is 17 residues. Trimming pared 0 bases from V and 1 base from J, leaving 12 bases between. CDR3 residues: CASSPPRGFLNTGELFF. CDR3 nucleotide sequence: TGTGCCAGCTCACCACCGCGGGGCTTTTTGAACACCGGGGAGCTGTTTTTT.

The chain uses TRBV18 and TRBJ1-2; D may be TRBD1 (6 bases). The CDR3 covers 14 residues. The germline V gene encodes CDR1 KGHSH and CDR2 LQKENI. V lost 3 bases and J lost 8, with 16 bases in between. CDR3 in DNA: TGTGCCAGCTCACCTCCTGTAATGGACAGAGGCTACACCTTC. Translating gives CASSPPVMDRGYTF.

The chain recombines TRBV14 with TRBJ1-1; no reliable D call. The CDR3 is 13 residues long. In germline, CDR1 is SGHDN, CDR2 FVKESK. Trimming left V 4 bases short and J 4 bases short, with 10 bases between. CDR3 DNA sequence: TGTGCCAGCAGCCCCCAGGTTGGCACTGAAGCTTTCTTT. Its protein is CASSPQVGTEAFF.

The rearrangement joins TRBV28 to TRBJ1-2, with a weak D call TRBD1 (5 bases). Germline assignment: CDR1 MDHEN and CDR2 SYDVKM. Trimming pared 4 bases from V and 1 base from J, leaving 10 bases between. The CDR3 length is 14 residues. The CDR3 sequence is CASSWGLDNYGYTF. The CDR3 nucleotides read TGTGCCAGCAGTTGGGGGTTGGATAACTATGGCTACACCTTC.

The chain joins TRBV5-6 to TRBJ1-6, with D perhaps matching TRBD1 (6 bases). The CDR3 totals 14 residues. Germline CDR1 SGHDT, CDR2 YYEEEE. With 0 bases removed from V and 8 bases from J, the gap between germline ends came to 9 bases. For the CDR3, the DNA is TGTGCCAGCAGCTTGGAGGGGGGTTATTCACCCCTCCACTTT. It is translated as CASSLEGGYSPLHF.

This chain joins TRBV29-1 and TRBJ1-1, with TRBD1 identical over 9 bases. Germline values: CDR1 SQVTM, CDR2 ANQGSEA. This CDR3 is built from 14 residues. This chain's CDR3 is CSGQGTVLNTEAFF. For the CDR3, the DNA is TGCAGTGGACAGGGGACCGTCTTGAACACTGAAGCTTTCTTT.

In regard to this clone: The junction and the germline gene differ at one end; a read error may be behind it. V usage is TRBV4-3 and J usage is TRBJ2-7; D might be TRBD1 (6 bases). The CDR3 has 15 residues. Germline CDR1 reads LGHNA; CDR2 reads YSLEER. The CDR3 DNA reads as TGCGCCAGCAGCAAAGACAGGCTAGGAGCCTACGAGCAGTACTTC. Protein sequence: CASSKDRLGAYEQYF.

The chain employs TRBV7-2 and TRBJ2-1; no definite D call. V was pared by 5 bases and J by 9 bases, with 11 bases between. The CDR3 has 12 residues. Germline CDR1 and CDR2: SGHTA and FQGNSA. The CDR3 coding sequence is TGTGCCAGCAGCGACTTCTTCGGTGAGCAGTTCTTC. Protein product: CASSDFFGEQFF.

The J gene is TRBJ1-4, the V gene TRBV14, with unresolved D. CDR1 and CDR2 (germline): SGHDN, FVKESK. The V end was cut by 3 bases, the J end by 7 bases, with 18 bases between. CDR3 length: 16 residues. The CDR3 region is CASSHPIRKRGEKLFF. The CDR3 coding sequence is TGTGCCAGCAGCCACCCCATAAGGAAACGGGGTGAAAAACTGTTTTTT.

The chain carries TRBV24-1 and TRBJ2-3; tentatively, D is TRBD1 or TRBD2 (5 bases each). The CDR3 covers 15 residues. Germline lookup yields CDR1 KGHDR and CDR2 SFDVKD. V lost 2 bases to trimming and J lost 2 bases, with 10 bases between them. CDR3 sequence (DNA): TGTGCCACCAGTGATTCCCGGGGCATCACAGATACGCAGTATTTT. Its translation is CATSDSRGITDTQYF.

V and J are TRBV9 and TRBJ2-7, with D possibly being TRBD1 (5 bases). Germline loops: CDR1 SGDLS, CDR2 YYNGEE. The CDR3 has 14 amino acids. V shed 1 base and J shed 5 bases, with 13 bases lying between them. This CDR3 is CASSVSGNGHEQYF. CDR3 in DNA: TGTGCCAGCAGCGTATCAGGGAATGGCCACGAGCAGTACTTC.

The rearrangement uses TRBV6-2 or TRBV6-3 and TRBJ1-1; the D is unclear. V lost 1 base, J lost 6 bases, and 9 bases lay in between. Germline V gene data show CDR1 as MNHEY and CDR2 as SVGEGT. The CDR3 covers 13 residues. In DNA, the CDR3 is TGTGCCAGCAGTTACTGGGAAAAGGCTGAAGCTTTCTTT. Translating gives CASSYWEKAEAFF.

The chain joins TRBV20-1 to TRBJ1-2; D call uncertain. Germline V lookup: CDR1 DFQATT, CDR2 SNEGSKA (reference sequence). V lost 6 bases, J lost 7 bases, and 12 bases lay in between. The CDR3 is 11 amino acids. CDR3 DNA: TGCAGTGCCCCCATTGGGATTGGCTACACCTTC. It specifies CSAPIGIGYTF.